A single sample gave rise to the 2 T cell receptor beta chains below, sequenced in a study of cytomegalovirus exposure and HLA in healthy donors. PCR primers comprised 60 Vbeta and 13 Jbeta primers. The method was immunoSEQ multiplex PCR; TCRdb's version includes in-frame clones alone and lacks a portion of them. This table has about 130,000 clones, under 20% appearing once. Sequencing used PBMCs. These receptors originate from a female donor in good health and CMV-seropositive.

The gene calls are TRBV7-6 and TRBJ1-5; the match to TRBD1 covers 7 bases. With 1 base clipped from V and 5 bases from J, the junction kept 8 bases outside the gene matches. CDR3 length: 16 residues. CDR1 is SGHVS and CDR2 is FNYEAQ in the germline V gene. The chain's CDR3 is CASSLGAGGRYQPQHF. The CDR3 coding sequence is TGTGCCAGCAGCTTAGGGGCAGGGGGGAGGTATCAGCCCCAGCATTTT.

This clone was seen a few times. This chain connects TRBV27 to TRBJ2-7; 8 nucleotides line up with TRBD1. V dropped 10 bases and J dropped 1; count of bases not matched to a gene: 12. The length of the CDR3 is 15 residues. In germline, CDR1 is MNHEY, CDR2 SMNVEV (reference sequence). The CDR3 DNA reads as TGTGCCACCAGGGTTCTGGGACAGGCATCCTACGAGCAGTACTTC. This encodes CATRVLGQASYEQYF.